The 8 T cell receptor beta chains given below trace back to one sample, sequenced in a study of cytomegalovirus exposure and HLA in healthy donors (TCRdb year 2017). Libraries came from the immunoSEQ multiplex PCR assay. For the multiplex PCR, a mixture combining 60 forward primers for TCR Vbeta segments and 13 reverse primers for TCR Jbeta segments was used. Drawn from immuneACCESS, this table holds only the in-frame rearrangements with V and J called that TCRdb kept. Clones are partly lost; checked studies trace under half to an unresolved V gene and leave the rest unexplained. This sample comprises some 250,000 clones, about four fifths of them detected only once. In total, the top ten clones hold 5% to 6.5% of the sample. The sequencing input was PBMCs. Receptors were obtained from a woman in her 40s in good health and CMV-seropositive.

V gene TRBV28 combines with J gene TRBJ2-3, with TRBD2 matching over 7 bases. Germline-derived CDR1 and CDR2 are MDHEN and SYDVKM. The CDR3 spans 13 residues. V was pared by 11 bases and J by 3 bases, with 8 bases of the junction left unmatched. CDR3 nucleotide sequence: TGTGCCGGGGGGAGGGGCTCGACAGATACGCAGTATTTT. Translated, it gives CAGGRGSTDTQYF.

This sequence joins TRBV2 and TRBJ1-4, with 8 bases aligning to TRBD1. Germline lookup yields CDR1 SNHLY and CDR2 FYNNEI. Trimming cost V 2 bases and J 5 bases; bases outside gene matches: 7. The CDR3 covers 16 residues. The CDR3 DNA reads TGTGCCAGCAGTGAAAACTACAGGGGGTGGAATGAAAAACTGTTTTTT. As protein: CASSENYRGWNEKLFF.

In this sample, this clone turned up a few times. This sequence joins TRBV2 and TRBJ2-5, with 7 bases fitting TRBD1. In germline, CDR1 is SNHLY, CDR2 FYNNEI. Trimming took 5 bases from V and 5 from J; bases not matched to a gene: 5. CDR3 length: 13 amino acids. CDR3 sequence reads: CASSPTGMETQYF. CDR3 coding DNA: TGTGCCAGCAGTCCGACAGGGATGGAGACCCAGTACTTC. Supplemented by reference TRBV2 and TRBJ2-5, the full variable domain reads EPEVTQTPSHQVTQMGQEVILRCVPISNHLYFYWYRQILGQKVEFLVSFYNNEISEKSEIFDDQFSVERPDGSNFTLKIRSTKLEDSAMYFCASSPTGMETQYFGPGTRLLVL.

V and J are TRBV29-1 and TRBJ1-1, with TRBD1 identical over 9 bases. CDR3 length: 14 amino acids. With V trimmed by 4 bases and J by 2 bases, 5 bases remained unmatched. Germline CDR1 and CDR2: SQVTM and ANQGSEA. In nucleotides, the CDR3 is TGCAGCGTTGTTCACAGGGGGCTTAACACTGAAGCTTTCTTT. It specifies CSVVHRGLNTEAFF.

The chain uses TRBV29-1 and TRBJ1-2, with 8 bases aligning to TRBD1. The CDR3 runs 14 residues. The V and J ends lost 4 bases and 7 bases, in that order; junction bases with no gene match: 11. The germline V gene has CDR1 SQVTM and CDR2 ANQGSEA. The chain's CDR3 is CSVVQGEFSGGYTF. For the CDR3, the DNA is TGCAGCGTTGTACAGGGGGAGTTTTCAGGTGGCTACACCTTC.

V is TRBV4-1 and J is TRBJ1-5; D not resolved. The CDR3 runs 14 residues. Trimming removed 2 bases at V and 2 bases at J, with 7 bases between. CDR1 is MGHRA, CDR2 YSYEKL, per germline. This CDR3 reads CASSQLRRNQPQHF. CDR3 nucleotides: TGCGCCAGCAGCCAACTCAGGCGCAATCAGCCCCAGCATTTT.

The chain is built from TRBV15 and TRBJ1-4; perhaps TRBD1 as D (6 bases). Between the trimmed V and J ends, which lost 1 base and 2 bases, there was a span of 11 bases. Germline V gene sequence: CDR1 LNHNV, CDR2 YYDKDF (reference sequence). There are 16 residues in the CDR3. DNA of the CDR3: TGTGCCACCAGCAGAGCTCAGGGGCGCACTAATGAAAAACTGTTTTTT. Its protein is CATSRAQGRTNEKLFF. Using reference TRBV15 and TRBJ1-4 for the parts outside the CDR3, the full variable domain is DAMVIQNPRYQVTQFGKPVTLSCSQTLNHNVMYWYQQKSSQAPKLLFHYYDKDFNNEADTPDNFQSRRPNTSFCFLDIRSPGLGDTAMYLCATSRAQGRTNEKLFFGSGTQLSVL.

The CDR3 DNA follows: TGTGCCAGCTCATCGACAGGGGGGGGGAACTACGAGCAGTACTTC. It codes for CASSSTGGGNYEQYF. This chain joins TRBV18 and TRBJ2-7; 9 bases map to TRBD1. Germline trimming cut 5 bases from V and 3 bases from J; bases unmatched to any gene: 8. CDR3 length: 15 residues. The germline CDR1 and CDR2 sequences are KGHSH and LQKENI.